Each of the 16 T cell receptor beta chains below was sequenced from the same sample in a study of radiotherapy plus CTLA-4 blockade in lung cancer. This table comes from immunoSEQ multiplex PCR, and its TCRdb copy is limited to in-frame clones, with some not included. The profile shows some 15,000 clones, about 70% of them singletons. The source material was peripheral blood, sampled from a patient treated with radiotherapy plus ipilimumab. These receptors originate from a human donor with non-small cell lung cancer whose response to radiotherapy plus ipilimumab could not be evaluated.

The chain joins TRBV30 to TRBJ1-1; 7 bases are shared with TRBD1. From germline, CDR1 is GTSNPN and CDR2 SVGIG (reference sequence). With 5 bases clipped from V and 3 bases from J, the junction kept 9 bases outside the gene matches. CDR3 size: 14 residues. This chain's CDR3 is CAWFSGTDHTEAFF. In nucleotides, the CDR3 is TGTGCCTGGTTCTCCGGGACAGACCACACTGAAGCTTTCTTT.

V and J are TRBV4-3 and TRBJ2-3, with 8 positions matching TRBD2. This CDR3 has 15 amino acids. The V and J ends lost 1 base and 2 bases, in that order; junction bases with no gene match: 2. Germline CDR1 reads LGHNA; CDR2 reads YSLEER. CDR3 DNA: TGCGCCAGCAGCCAAGCAGCGGGGGACACAGATACGCAGTATTTT. Protein product: CASSQAAGDTDTQYF.

The chain couples TRBV28 to TRBJ1-5; 9 bases line up with TRBD1. The CDR3 runs to 15 residues. The V segment lost 3 bases and the J segment 6 bases; nucleotides outside the gene matches: 6. The germline V gene has CDR1 MDHEN and CDR2 SYDVKM. The CDR3 coding sequence is TGTGCCAGCAGTTTCCTACAGGGGGCTCTTCAGCCCCAGCATTTT. Residues: CASSFLQGALQPQHF.

The V gene is TRBV10-1, the J gene TRBJ2-2, with TRBD1 identical over 7 bases. This CDR3 spans 16 amino acids. CDR1 WNHNN and CDR2 SYGVQD come from the germline V gene (reference sequence). The ends lost 3 bases at V and 2 bases at J; junction bases unmatched: 6. CDR3 coding DNA: TGCGCCAGCAGTGACCCCCGGGACAGCAACACCGGGGAGCTGTTTTTT. It translates to CASSDPRDSNTGELFF.

This clone was seen more than once but under ten times. In DNA form, the CDR3 reads TGTGCCAGTAGGGCGGACAGGGGCGGCAATCAGCCCCAGCATTTT. Amino acid sequence: CASRADRGGNQPQHF. The chain is built from TRBV19 and TRBJ1-5, with 9 bases identical to TRBD1. CDR3 length: 15 residues. CDR1 LNHDA and CDR2 SQIVND come from the germline V gene (reference sequence). The ends lost 6 bases at V and 2 bases at J; junction bases unmatched: 5.

CDR3 bases: TGTGCCAGCAGTGAACCTACAGGGGCTTCTAGTTCACCCCTCCACTTT. Translation gives CASSEPTGASSSPLHF. V and J are TRBV27 and TRBJ1-6; 7 bases are shared with TRBD1. Germline CDR1 reads MNHEY; CDR2 reads SMNVEV (reference sequence). V shed 5 bases, J shed 9 bases, and the junction held 13 bases outside the gene matches. This CDR3 spans 16 amino acids.

The chain uses TRBV5-1 and TRBJ2-5; 7 positions match TRBD1. CDR3 length equals 16 residues. The V and J ends lost 0 bases and 5 bases, in that order; junction bases with no gene match: 10. Germline CDR1 is SGHRS and CDR2 is YFSETQ. CDR3: CASSLVGRGLGETQYF. In DNA, the CDR3 is TGCGCCAGCAGCTTGGTCGGAAGGGGGCTGGGGGAGACCCAGTACTTC.

The V gene is TRBV6-5, the J gene TRBJ1-4; D may be TRBD1 (6 bases). Germline loops: CDR1 MNHEY, CDR2 SVGAGI. Trimming pared 8 bases from V and 6 bases from J, leaving 13 bases between. The CDR3 is made up of 13 amino acids. The CDR3 region has the DNA TGTGCCAGCTCAGGGGATTTGGATGAAAAACTGTTTTTT. This codes for CASSGDLDEKLFF.

The rearrangement uses TRBV27 and TRBJ2-5; 11 nucleotides align to TRBD1. Germline V gene sequence: CDR1 MNHEY, CDR2 SMNVEV (reference sequence). V trimming: 9 bases; J trimming: 5 bases; junction bases outside the gene matches: 11. The CDR3 is 15 amino acids. In DNA form, the CDR3 reads TGTGCCAGTTCGCCCTGGACAGGGGGCAGTGAGACCCAGTACTTC. Translated: CASSPWTGGSETQYF.

This clone was recorded only once. The V call is TRBV7-2, the J call TRBJ1-1; D uncertain. The V end was cut by 6 bases, the J end by 5 bases, with 13 bases between. Germline CDR1 SGHTA, CDR2 FQGNSA. The CDR3 is 13 residues long. The CDR3 sequence: CASSSRSSTEAFF. DNA of the CDR3: TGTGCCAGCAGTTCGAGGTCGTCGACTGAAGCTTTCTTT.

This chain connects TRBV21-1 to TRBJ1-1. TRBV21-1 is a known pseudogene. This CDR3 is built from 15 residues. This CDR3 is CASSTGEGVNTEAFF. In DNA, the CDR3 is TGTGCCAGCAGCACAGGGGAGGGGGTGAACACTGAAGCTTTCTTT.

J is TRBJ2-1 and V is TRBV19; D perhaps matches TRBD1 (6 bases). Trimming cost V 4 bases and J 8 bases, with 18 bases left between them. Germline V CDR1 and CDR2: LNHDA, SQIVND (reference sequence). The CDR3 runs 15 residues. CDR3 in DNA: TGTGCCAGTAGTACGAACAGGGAAAGTAGGGATGAGCAGTTCTTC. This encodes CASSTNRESRDEQFF.

This clone was counted only a few times. This specimen includes other DNA sequences encoding the same CDR3. The chain employs TRBV30 and TRBJ2-7; a weak D match, TRBD1 (6 bases). Trimming took off 1 base at V and 0 bases at J, with 16 bases between the two ends. Germline V gene data show CDR1 as GTSNPN and CDR2 as SVGIG (reference sequence). The CDR3 length is 16 residues. CDR3 region: CAWSGTVVGSSYEQYF. CDR3 nucleotides: TGTGCCTGGAGTGGGACAGTCGTAGGTTCCTCCTACGAGCAGTACTTC. Based on the CDR3 plus reference TRBV30 and TRBJ2-7, the full variable domain is SQTIHQWPATLVQPVGSPLSLECTVEGTSNPNLYWYRQAAGRGLQLLFYSVGIGQISSEVPQNLSASRPQDRQFILSSKKLLLSDSGFYLCAWSGTVVGSSYEQYFGPGTRLTVT.

This rearrangement joins TRBV7-2 to TRBJ1-2; weak D call: TRBD1 (6 bases). CDR3 size: 16 residues. Germline V gene sequence: CDR1 SGHTA, CDR2 FQGNSA. V shed 3 bases and J shed 3 bases, with 17 bases lying between them. CDR3 DNA: TGTGCCAGCAGCTTGAATTCCCCAGGGGCCGACTATGGCTACACCTTC. Its protein product is CASSLNSPGADYGYTF.

The chain couples TRBV6-8 to TRBJ1-4; weak D call: TRBD1 (5 bases). Trimming stripped 8 bases from V and 0 bases from J, with 13 bases between. Germline V CDR1 and CDR2: MNHGY, SAAAGT. The CDR3 is made up of 15 amino acids. The CDR3 loop is CASGIDSTTNEKLFF. CDR3 bases: TGTGCCAGCGGGATCGACAGTACAACTAATGAAAAACTGTTTTTT.

The V gene is TRBV19, the J gene TRBJ2-1, with 12 bases matching TRBD2. The CDR3 covers 20 residues. Germline V CDR1 and CDR2: LNHDA, SQIVND (reference sequence). With 5 bases clipped from V and 6 bases from J, the junction kept 20 bases outside the gene matches. The DNA for the CDR3 is TGTGCCAGTAGTGCCCGACTAGCGGGGGACTCGGGGCAGAAACGCAATGAGCAGTTCTTC. It is translated as CASSARLAGDSGQKRNEQFF.